The 21 T cell receptor beta chains below were found in one sample sequenced in a study of cytomegalovirus exposure and HLA in healthy donors. 60 Vbeta and 13 Jbeta primers were used in PCR. Profiled with immunoSEQ multiplex PCR; TCRdb holds only in-frame clones, not every one. The sample contains 100,000 to 150,000 clones, over 60% of which appear only once. Sequenced material: PBMCs. The receptors shown here come from a man aged 25 to 40 in good health and CMV-seronegative.

The V call is TRBV7-9, the J call TRBJ2-2; 11 bases agree with TRBD2. The CDR3 totals 17 residues. With 8 bases clipped from V and 1 base from J, the junction kept 9 bases outside the gene matches. Germline V gives CDR1 SEHNR, CDR2 FQNEAQ (reference sequence). The CDR3 DNA is TGTGCCAGCCGCAAGGGACTAGCGGAGAGGAACACCGGGGAGCTGTTTTTT. Translation: CASRKGLAERNTGELFF.

This chain connects TRBV2 to TRBJ2-5; 9 bases fit TRBD2. Losses at the gene ends were 5 bases for V and 1 base for J; bases not matched to a gene: 5. The germline V gene has CDR1 SNHLY and CDR2 FYNNEI. CDR3 length: 15 amino acids. In DNA, the CDR3 is TGTGCCAGCAGTAGGCAGCGGGGGGTCCAAGAGACCCAGTACTTC. Its translation: CASSRQRGVQETQYF. The full variable domain, with the rest looked up from reference TRBV2 and TRBJ2-5, is EPEVTQTPSHQVTQMGQEVILRCVPISNHLYFYWYRQILGQKVEFLVSFYNNEISEKSEIFDDQFSVERPDGSNFTLKIRSTKLEDSAMYFCASSRQRGVQETQYFGPGTRLLVL.

The chain couples TRBV18 to TRBJ2-7; 8 bases fit TRBD1. Germline CDR1 KGHSH, CDR2 LQKENI. The CDR3 length is 15 residues. Trimming at V came to 1 base and at J to 4 bases, leaving 6 bases not matched to a gene. In DNA form, the CDR3 reads TGTGCCAGCTCACCACTCCAGGGGGCGAGGTACGAGCAGTACTTC. It specifies CASSPLQGARYEQYF.

This chain uses TRBV28 with TRBJ1-1; 7 bases agree with TRBD1. There are 15 residues in the CDR3. Germline values: CDR1 MDHEN, CDR2 SYDVKM. Losses at the gene ends were 6 bases for V and 2 bases for J; bases not matched to a gene: 9. The CDR3 DNA reads TGTGCCAGCAGACCCCAGGGACAGCCCAACACTGAAGCTTTCTTT. It is translated as CASRPQGQPNTEAFF.

In this sample, this clone turned up once. This sequence joins TRBV5-6 and TRBJ1-2, with D possibly being TRBD1 (5 bases). Germline loops: CDR1 SGHDT, CDR2 YYEEEE. The CDR3 contains 15 residues. The V gene lost 0 bases and the J gene lost 5 bases, with 14 bases spanning the gap. The CDR3 DNA sequence: TGTGCCAGCAGCTTGGGGTCGGGGGGTCCTTATGGCTACACCTTC. Amino acid sequence: CASSLGSGGPYGYTF. Based on the CDR3 plus reference TRBV5-6 and TRBJ1-2, the full variable domain is DAGVTQSPTHLIKTRGQQVTLRCSPKSGHDTVSWYQQALGQGPQFIFQYYEEEERQRGNFPDRFSGHQFPNYSSELNVNALLLGDSALYLCASSLGSGGPYGYTFGSGTRLTVV.

Details on this clone: The same CDR3 can be traced to other DNA sequences in this sample. The chain links TRBV19 to TRBJ2-7, with D maybe TRBD1 (5 bases). This CDR3 contains 12 residues. Germline CDR1 LNHDA, CDR2 SQIVND (reference sequence). The ends were cut back, 5 bases at V and 2 bases at J, with 7 bases in the middle. The CDR3 DNA sequence: TGTGCCAGTAGTCAGGGTACCTACGAGCAGTACTTC. Its translation: CASSQGTYEQYF.

The CDR3 loop is CASSGGSMNTEAFF. CDR3 in DNA: TGCGCCAGCAGCGGGGGGAGCATGAACACTGAAGCTTTCTTT. This chain uses TRBV5-1 with TRBJ1-1, with D tentatively TRBD1 (5 bases). Germline V CDR1 and CDR2: SGHRS, YFSETQ. This CDR3 contains 14 residues. Trimming pared 4 bases from V and 0 bases from J, leaving 10 bases between.

The chain recombines TRBV27 with TRBJ2-1, with 7 positions matching TRBD2. The CDR3 extends over 17 amino acids. CDR1 MNHEY and CDR2 SMNVEV come from the germline V gene (reference sequence). Unmatched junction bases numbered 14, after V lost 5 bases and J lost 4 bases. The CDR3 DNA reads as TGTGCCAGCAGTCCCTGGAAGAGCGGGAAAGGGTACAATGAGCAGTTCTTC. This translates into CASSPWKSGKGYNEQFF.

The chain has TRBV30 and TRBJ2-7; 15 nucleotides align to TRBD2. The V gene's germline CDR1 is GTSNPN and CDR2 SVGIG (reference sequence). The CDR3 sequence is 13 residues long. Trimming took 5 bases from V and 9 from J; bases not matched to a gene: 5. CDR3: CAWGTSGGQGQYF. As DNA, the CDR3 is TGTGCCTGGGGGACTAGCGGGGGGCAGGGGCAGTACTTC.

The chain is built from TRBV5-6 and TRBJ2-1; 11 bases match TRBD2. V lost 3 bases and J lost 0; bases outside the gene matches: 8. This CDR3 has 18 amino acids. Germline values: CDR1 SGHDT, CDR2 YYEEEE. DNA for the CDR3: TGTGCCAGCAGCTGGGGACTAGCGGATACTGACTCCTACAATGAGCAGTTCTTC. It yields the protein CASSWGLADTDSYNEQFF.

The chain is built from TRBV30 and TRBJ2-2; 10 nucleotides match TRBD1. Germline CDR1 reads GTSNPN; CDR2 reads SVGIG (reference sequence). V lost 3 bases to trimming and J lost 3 bases; unmatched junction nucleotides: 7. This CDR3 spans 16 amino acids. The chain's CDR3 is CAWRASDRGDTGELFF. The CDR3 DNA is TGTGCCTGGAGGGCCTCGGACAGGGGGGACACCGGGGAGCTGTTTTTT. Based on the CDR3 plus reference TRBV30 and TRBJ2-2, the full variable domain is SQTIHQWPATLVQPVGSPLSLECTVEGTSNPNLYWYRQAAGRGLQLLFYSVGIGQISSEVPQNLSASRPQDRQFILSSKKLLLSDSGFYLCAWRASDRGDTGELFFGEGSRLTVL.

Regarding this clone: Other DNA sequences in the sample encode the same CDR3. The CDR3 reads CSARPGETQYF. Written as DNA, the CDR3 is TGCAGTGCTAGACCCGGAGAGACCCAGTACTTC. The chain couples TRBV20-1 to TRBJ2-5; D not certain. The CDR3 is 11 residues long. With 2 bases removed from V and 4 bases from J, the gap between germline ends came to 5 bases. Germline V gene sequence: CDR1 DFQATT, CDR2 SNEGSKA (reference sequence).

The chain couples TRBV19 to TRBJ1-1; 9 nucleotides match TRBD1. Germline-derived CDR1 and CDR2 are LNHDA and SQIVND (reference sequence). J gave up 1 base and V 8 bases, and 5 bases lay outside the gene matches. This CDR3 is 14 amino acids long. The CDR3 DNA reads TGTGCCAGTCACGAGGACAGGGGGAACACTGAAGCTTTCTTT. Protein sequence: CASHEDRGNTEAFF.

This chain uses TRBV11-2 with TRBJ1-1; TRBD1 agrees at 11 bases. The trim removed 6 bases at V and 10 bases at J, leaving 13 bases unmatched. The CDR3 has 15 amino acids. CDR1 and CDR2 (germline): SGHAT, FQNNGV. CDR3 in amino acids: CASSPSGTGGGGAFF. The CDR3 nucleotides are TGTGCCAGCAGTCCCTCCGGGACAGGGGGTGGTGGAGCTTTCTTT.

The chain combines TRBV13 with TRBJ2-3; 7 bases match TRBD2. CDR3 length: 15 amino acids. Trimming removed 3 bases from V and 0 bases from J; junction bases left unmatched: 3. Germline V gene lookup returns CDR1 PRHDT and CDR2 FYEKMQ (reference sequence). The CDR3 region is CASSLGSGSTDTQYF. The CDR3 bases are TGTGCCAGCAGCTTGGGTAGCGGGAGCACAGATACGCAGTATTTT.

The chain links TRBV4-3 to TRBJ2-3; 12 bases line up with TRBD2. The CDR3 spans 16 residues. The germline CDR1 and CDR2 sequences are LGHNA and YSLEER. J was trimmed by 7 bases and V by 4 bases; bases with no gene match: 9. The CDR3 is CASSPALAGGLNTQYF. As DNA, the CDR3 is TGCGCCAGCAGCCCAGCCCTAGCGGGGGGGCTTAATACGCAGTATTTT.

The chain uses TRBV7-6 and TRBJ2-7, with a tentative D call TRBD2 (5 bases). The CDR3 runs 15 residues. Trimming left V 3 bases short and J 3 bases short, with 15 bases between. Germline-derived CDR1 and CDR2 are SGHVS and FNYEAQ. In DNA form, the CDR3 reads TGTGCCAGCAGCTTTTCCAAGAGAGGGAACTACGAGCAGTACTTC. Amino acid sequence: CASSFSKRGNYEQYF.

V is TRBV30 and J is TRBJ1-2; possible D gene TRBD1, 6 bases. The CDR3 sequence is 13 residues long. V lost 0 bases to trimming and J lost 6 bases, with 11 bases between them. CDR1 GTSNPN and CDR2 SVGIG come from the germline V gene (reference sequence). Written as DNA, the CDR3 is TGTGCCTGGAGTGTACAGGGTGGGAATGGCTACACCTTC. It codes for CAWSVQGGNGYTF.

This clone was seen a few times. This chain connects TRBV7-3 to TRBJ1-3; 8 positions match TRBD1. With 5 bases clipped from V and 2 bases from J, the junction kept 2 bases outside the gene matches. The CDR3 runs 14 residues. In germline, CDR1 is SGHTA, CDR2 FQGTGA. CDR3 sequence: CASSPTGAGNTIYF. Here the CDR3 DNA reads TGTGCCAGCAGCCCGACAGGGGCTGGAAACACCATATATTTT.

This clone was detected once. The chain carries TRBV28 and TRBJ2-4, with 10 bases that match TRBD1. V shed 4 bases, J shed 1 base, and the junction held 4 bases outside the gene matches. CDR1 and CDR2 from the germline V gene are MDHEN and SYDVKM. The CDR3 is 16 residues long. The CDR3 sequence is CASSWGQGNAKNIQYF. The CDR3 DNA reads TGTGCCAGCAGTTGGGGACAGGGGAACGCCAAAAACATTCAGTACTTC.

CDR3 coding DNA: TGTGCCAGCAGTGAGGACAGGGCGGCCTACGAGCAGTACTTC. Translated, it gives CASSEDRAAYEQYF. The chain combines TRBV6-1 with TRBJ2-5, with 8 bases identical to TRBD1. Near its end, the DNA agrees better with TRBJ2-7, so the J call may be wrong. The CDR3 loop spans 14 amino acids. Germline loops: CDR1 MNHNS, CDR2 SASEGT.